Shown below are 27 T cell receptor beta chains from a single sample sequenced in a study of shared clonotypes between healthy human individuals. The table came from immunoSEQ multiplex PCR; TCRdb's copy has only in-frame clones and leaves some out. The profile shows roughly 770,000 clones, approximately 96% of them singletons. Naive CD8 isolation took CD45RO-negative cells positively selected for CCR7 and excluded terminally differentiated effector memory CD45RA+ cells. Sequencing input: naive CD8+ T cells sorted from blood. All receptors come from a man aged 30-40 years in good health.

The rearrangement uses TRBV2 and TRBJ2-1; D is unresolved. Per germline, CDR1 SNHLY and CDR2 FYNNEI. This CDR3 has 13 residues. V lost 7 bases, J lost 7 bases, and 14 bases lay in between. The CDR3 region has the DNA TGTGCCAGCATTTCATTAACCACAAATGAGCAGTTCTTC. Amino acid sequence: CASISLTTNEQFF.

The chain links TRBV7-9 to TRBJ2-1, with 7 positions matching TRBD2. The V segment lost 5 bases and the J segment 0 bases; nucleotides outside the gene matches: 4. This CDR3 is built from 15 residues. Germline lookup yields CDR1 SEHNR and CDR2 FQNEAQ (reference sequence). CDR3 region: CASSTSSGSYNEQFF. CDR3 in DNA: TGTGCCAGCAGCACCTCTAGCGGCTCCTACAATGAGCAGTTCTTC.

V is TRBV29-1 and J is TRBJ2-1, with 10 bases that match TRBD2. Trimming at V came to 6 bases and at J to 4 bases, leaving 6 bases not matched to a gene. Germline-derived CDR1 and CDR2 are SQVTM and ANQGSEA. This CDR3 is built from 14 residues. The CDR3 DNA reads as TGCAGCGTATTCGGGACTAGCGAATACAATGAGCAGTTCTTC. Amino acid sequence: CSVFGTSEYNEQFF.

The chain has TRBV5-1 and TRBJ2-7; maybe TRBD1 (5 bases). CDR1 and CDR2 (germline): SGHRS, YFSETQ. Trimming pared 0 bases from V and 3 bases from J, leaving 10 bases between. The CDR3 runs to 14 residues. The CDR3 region is CASSLADRVYEQYF. CDR3 DNA sequence: TGCGCCAGCAGCTTGGCCGACAGAGTCTACGAGCAGTACTTC.

Notes on this clone: This sample includes further DNA sequences coding for the same CDR3. The chain employs TRBV2 and TRBJ2-7; no clear D. Trimming removed 3 bases at V and 0 bases at J, with 6 bases between. CDR3 length: 13 amino acids. The germline V gene encodes CDR1 SNHLY and CDR2 FYNNEI. CDR3 bases: TGTGCCAGCAGTGAGGAACTCTCCTACGAGCAGTACTTC. It specifies CASSEELSYEQYF.

The V gene is TRBV5-4, the J gene TRBJ2-5, with TRBD2 identical over 8 bases. Unmatched junction bases numbered 7, after V lost 4 bases and J lost 5 bases. The CDR3 is 14 residues long. Germline values: CDR1 SGHNT, CDR2 YYREEE (reference sequence). The chain's CDR3 is CASSPGLAGETQYF. The CDR3 region has the DNA TGTGCCAGCAGCCCTGGACTAGCTGGGGAGACCCAGTACTTC. Filled out from reference TRBV5-4 and TRBJ2-5, the complete variable domain reads ETGVTQSPTHLIKTRGQQVTLRCSSQSGHNTVSWYQQALGQGPQFIFQYYREEENGRGNFPPRFSGLQFPNYSSELNVNALELDDSALYLCASSPGLAGETQYFGPGTRLLVL.

The chain carries TRBV29-1 and TRBJ2-7, with 10 bases matching TRBD2. V lost 6 bases, J lost 2 bases, and 7 bases stayed unmatched. CDR3 size: 14 residues. The germline V gene encodes CDR1 SQVTM and CDR2 ANQGSEA. CDR3 coding DNA: TGCAGCGTACGCGGACTAGCGGATACCTACGAGCAGTACTTC. As protein: CSVRGLADTYEQYF.

The rearrangement uses TRBV9 and TRBJ2-1; 11 positions agree with TRBD1. Germline CDR1 and CDR2: SGDLS and YYNGEE. The CDR3 covers 15 residues. The trim removed 3 bases at V and 6 bases at J, leaving 5 bases unmatched. CDR3 in amino acids: CASSAGTGGRNEQFF. CDR3 sequence (DNA): TGTGCCAGCAGCGCCGGGACAGGGGGTCGCAATGAGCAGTTCTTC.

This chain joins TRBV4-2 and TRBJ1-2; no reliable D call. Per the germline V gene, CDR1 is LGHNA and CDR2 is YNFKEQ. The CDR3 spans 15 residues. V was clipped by 2 bases and J by 8 bases, with 18 bases between them. The CDR3 here is CASSQYEVVPRGYTF. CDR3 bases: TGTGCCAGCAGCCAATACGAGGTCGTCCCTCGGGGCTACACCTTC.

The J gene is TRBJ2-3, the V gene TRBV9; D might be TRBD2 (5 bases). V was pared by 0 bases and J by 5 bases, with 13 bases between. Germline lookup yields CDR1 SGDLS and CDR2 YYNGEE. The CDR3 spans 15 residues. DNA of the CDR3: TGTGCCAGCAGCGTAGGGGCTAGCCGAAAAGATACGCAGTATTTT. Its translation: CASSVGASRKDTQYF.

V and J are TRBV19 and TRBJ2-3, with D perhaps matching TRBD1 (6 bases). Trimming removed 0 bases from V and 3 bases from J, with 10 bases in between. There are 15 residues in the CDR3. The V gene's germline CDR1 is LNHDA and CDR2 SQIVND (reference sequence). Here the CDR3 reads CASSIDVGGTDTQYF. CDR3 DNA: TGTGCCAGTAGTATAGACGTAGGGGGTACAGATACGCAGTATTTT. Drawing the rest from reference TRBV19 and TRBJ2-3, the complete variable domain is DGGITQSPKYLFRKEGQNVTLSCEQNLNHDAMYWYRQDPGQGLRLIYYSQIVNDFQKGDIAEGYSVSREKKESFPLTVTSAQKNPTAFYLCASSIDVGGTDTQYFGPGTRLTVL.

The rearrangement links TRBV28 to TRBJ2-4, with TRBD1 identical over 10 bases. Trimming removed 2 bases from V and 8 bases from J; junction bases left unmatched: 6. The CDR3 length is 15 residues. From germline, CDR1 is MDHEN and CDR2 SYDVKM. The CDR3, as DNA: TGTGCCAGCAGTTTAAGCGGGACAGGGGCGGACATTCAGTACTTC. Its translation: CASSLSGTGADIQYF. Complete variable domain (other parts from reference TRBV28 and TRBJ2-4): DVKVTQSSRYLVKRTGEKVFLECVQDMDHENMFWYRQDPGLGLRLIYFSYDVKMKEKGDIPEGYSVSREKKERFSLILESASTNQTSMYLCASSLSGTGADIQYFGAGTRLSVL.

This chain uses TRBV27 with TRBJ1-5; D possibly corresponds to TRBD1 (6 bases). V was shortened by 6 bases and J by 2 bases, with 17 bases between the two germline ends. This CDR3 is built from 16 residues. Germline CDR1 reads MNHEY; CDR2 reads SMNVEV (reference sequence). For the CDR3, the DNA is TGTGCCAGCAGACGAGGAACAGGGTTGGGCAATCAGCCCCAGCATTTT. It is translated as CASRRGTGLGNQPQHF.

The chain carries TRBV4-3 and TRBJ1-5; D is undetermined. The V end lost 4 bases, the J end lost 3 bases, and 10 bases lay between the germline ends. Germline values: CDR1 LGHNA, CDR2 YSLEER. This CDR3 is built from 14 residues. CDR3 coding DNA: TGCGCCAGCAGCCCCGGCAGATTCAATCAGCCCCAGCATTTT. Translated, it gives CASSPGRFNQPQHF.

J is TRBJ2-1 and V is TRBV5-6; no definite D call. This CDR3 is 12 amino acids long. V was trimmed by 4 bases and J by 10 bases, leaving 12 bases between them. Germline CDR1 and CDR2: SGHDT and YYEEEE. CDR3: CASSLEGEEQFF. CDR3 DNA sequence: TGTGCCAGCAGCCTGGAAGGAGAGGAGCAGTTCTTC. The entire variable domain, with the rest obtained from reference TRBV5-6 and TRBJ2-1, is as follows: DAGVTQSPTHLIKTRGQQVTLRCSPKSGHDTVSWYQQALGQGPQFIFQYYEEEERQRGNFPDRFSGHQFPNYSSELNVNALLLGDSALYLCASSLEGEEQFFGPGTRLTVL.

The V call is TRBV2, the J call TRBJ2-7; 9 bases are a match to TRBD1. Germline lookup yields CDR1 SNHLY and CDR2 FYNNEI. The CDR3 consists of 16 residues. V dropped 6 bases and J dropped 2; count of bases not matched to a gene: 11. The DNA of the CDR3 is TGTGCCAGCAGCGCCGACGGACAGGGGTGGACCTACGAGCAGTACTTC. Protein: CASSADGQGWTYEQYF.

V gene TRBV13 combines with J gene TRBJ2-1, with D tentatively TRBD1 (6 bases). The CDR3 contains 14 residues. V gave up 5 bases and J gave up 4 bases, with 12 bases separating them. CDR1 and CDR2 from the germline V gene are PRHDT and FYEKMQ (reference sequence). The CDR3 is CASSPKDSYNEQFF. CDR3 bases: TGTGCCAGCAGCCCAAAGGACAGTTACAATGAGCAGTTCTTC.

The chain couples TRBV9 to TRBJ1-1; D is undetermined. V gave up 0 bases and J gave up 6 bases, with 9 bases separating them. The germline CDR1 and CDR2 sequences are SGDLS and YYNGEE. The CDR3 contains 13 residues. CDR3 nucleotides: TGTGCCAGCAGCGTAGCCCCGATCGCTGAAGCTTTCTTT. It specifies CASSVAPIAEAFF.

V and J are TRBV6-4 and TRBJ1-5, with 8 positions matching TRBD1. The germline V gene has CDR1 MRHNA and CDR2 SNTAGT. This CDR3 spans 14 amino acids. Trimming cost V 2 bases and J 5 bases; bases outside gene matches: 2. The CDR3 protein is CASSDADRDQPQHF. The CDR3 bases are TGTGCCAGCAGTGACGCGGACAGGGATCAGCCCCAGCATTTT.

The chain uses TRBV5-5 and TRBJ2-5; 8 nucleotides agree with TRBD1. Germline-derived CDR1 and CDR2 are SGHKS and YYEKEE (reference sequence). V lost 4 bases and J lost 2; bases outside the gene matches: 7. The CDR3 totals 15 residues. The CDR3 DNA reads TGTGCCAGCAGCATCCCAGGACAGGGACAAGAGACCCAGTACTTC. This encodes CASSIPGQGQETQYF.

This clone was detected only a few times. The sample holds other DNA sequences that translate to the same CDR3. The J gene is TRBJ2-5, the V gene TRBV27, with D possibly called TRBD1 or TRBD2 (5 bases each). V was pared by 1 base and J by 3 bases, with 9 bases between. Per germline, CDR1 MNHEY and CDR2 SMNVEV (reference sequence). The CDR3 spans 14 residues. This CDR3 is CASSLLGEEETQYF. In DNA, the CDR3 is TGTGCCAGCAGTTTATTGGGGGAAGAAGAGACCCAGTACTTC.

A single count supports this clone. V and J are TRBV7-9 and TRBJ2-5, with D unclear. CDR3 size: 13 residues. The germline V gene has CDR1 SEHNR and CDR2 FQNEAQ (reference sequence). Between the trimmed V and J ends, which lost 1 base and 5 bases, there was a span of 8 bases. CDR3 sequence reads: CASSLDSFETQYF. In DNA form, the CDR3 reads TGTGCCAGCAGCTTAGATAGCTTTGAGACCCAGTACTTC.

The chain couples TRBV6-5 to TRBJ2-1, with TRBD2 matching 8 bases. CDR3 length: 16 amino acids. Per germline, CDR1 MNHEY and CDR2 SVGAGI. The junction had 7 bases not matched to a gene; V was cut back by 4 bases and J by 2 bases. The CDR3 DNA reads TGTGCCAGCAGTTCCTCACTAGCGGACCCCTACAATGAGCAGTTCTTC. It yields the protein CASSSSLADPYNEQFF.

The rearrangement uses TRBV28 and TRBJ2-7; D gene ambiguous. This CDR3 spans 16 amino acids. Germline CDR1 MDHEN, CDR2 SYDVKM. Trimming removed 2 bases from V and 3 bases from J, with 17 bases in between. The CDR3 region is CASSLAIGEPFYEQYF. The CDR3 region has the DNA TGTGCCAGCAGTTTAGCTATAGGTGAACCCTTCTACGAGCAGTACTTC.

The rearrangement joins TRBV15 to TRBJ2-1, with unresolved D. Trimming pared 8 bases from V and 10 bases from J, leaving 18 bases between. Germline CDR1 LNHNV, CDR2 YYDKDF (reference sequence). This CDR3 has 13 amino acids. The CDR3 spells CATGSSTLGEQFF. CDR3 nucleotide sequence: TGTGCCACCGGATCCTCAACTTTGGGAGAGCAGTTCTTC.

This chain uses TRBV14 with TRBJ2-7, with a tentative D call TRBD2 (5 bases). The germline V and J ends were trimmed by 3 bases and 2 bases, with 11 bases remaining between them. The CDR3 has 14 amino acids. Germline V gene lookup returns CDR1 SGHDN and CDR2 FVKESK. In nucleotides, the CDR3 is TGTGCCAGCAGCCACCCGGGGAACCCCTACGAGCAGTACTTC. Protein sequence: CASSHPGNPYEQYF.

This clone was counted a single time. The V call is TRBV7-9, the J call TRBJ2-7; D is ambiguous. The length of the CDR3 is 16 residues. Germline loops: CDR1 SEHNR, CDR2 FQNEAQ (reference sequence). V shed 3 bases and J shed 0 bases, with 15 bases lying between them. CDR3 in amino acids: CASSLQVGLSSYEQYF. CDR3 DNA: TGTGCCAGCAGCTTGCAGGTGGGCCTCAGCTCCTACGAGCAGTACTTC.